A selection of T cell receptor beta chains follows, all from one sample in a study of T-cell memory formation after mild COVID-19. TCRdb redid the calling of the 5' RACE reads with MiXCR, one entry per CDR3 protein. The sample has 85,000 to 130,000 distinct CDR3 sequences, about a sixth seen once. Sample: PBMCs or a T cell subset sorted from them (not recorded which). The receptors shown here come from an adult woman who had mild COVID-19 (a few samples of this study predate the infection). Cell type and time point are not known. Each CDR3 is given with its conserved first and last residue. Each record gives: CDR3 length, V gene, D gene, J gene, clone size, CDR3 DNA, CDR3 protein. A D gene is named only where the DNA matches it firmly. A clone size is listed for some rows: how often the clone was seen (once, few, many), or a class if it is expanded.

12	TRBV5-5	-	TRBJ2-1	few	TGTGCCAGCAGCTTGGAACACAATGAGCAGTTCTTC	CASSLEHNEQFF
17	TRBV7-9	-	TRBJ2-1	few	TGTGCCAGCAGCCCAGGGGTTTGGGGGAGCTCCTACAATGAGCAGTTCTTC	CASSPGVWGSSYNEQFF
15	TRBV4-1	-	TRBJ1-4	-	TGCGCCAGCAGCCAAGCCGTAGGAACTAATGAAAAACTGTTTTTT	CASSQAVGTNEKLFF
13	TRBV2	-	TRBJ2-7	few	TGTGCCAGCACCGACGGGGTGACCTACGAGCAGTACTTC	CASTDGVTYEQYF
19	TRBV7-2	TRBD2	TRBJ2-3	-	TGTGCCAGCAGCTTAAAATGGCTAGCGGGTGGAACTAGCACAGATACGCAGTATTTT	CASSLKWLAGGTSTDTQYF
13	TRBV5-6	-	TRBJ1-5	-	TGTGCCAGCAGCTTGGGGTCACATCAGCCCCAGCATTTT	CASSLGSHQPQHF
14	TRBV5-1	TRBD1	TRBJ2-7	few	TGCGCCAGCAGCTGGACAGGGCCCTCCTACGAGCAGTACTTC	CASSWTGPSYEQYF
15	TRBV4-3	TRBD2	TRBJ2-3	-	TGCGCCAGCAGCCAAGACTCTAGCGGCGCAGATACGCAGTATTTT	CASSQDSSGADTQYF
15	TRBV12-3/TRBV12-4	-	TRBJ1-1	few	TGTGCCAGCAGTTTATTCCCGGACGGGAACACTGAAGCTTTCTTT	CASSLFPDGNTEAFF
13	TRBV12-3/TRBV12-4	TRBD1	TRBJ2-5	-	TGTGCCAGCACTCCGACAGGGGGAGAGACCCAGTACTTC	CASTPTGGETQYF
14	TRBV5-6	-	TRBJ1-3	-	TGTGCCAGCAGCTTGGTGGACAGTGGAAACACCATATATTTT	CASSLVDSGNTIYF
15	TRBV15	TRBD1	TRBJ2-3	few	TGTGCCACCAGCAGGAGGACAGGGTGGACAGATACGCAGTATTTT	CATSRRTGWTDTQYF
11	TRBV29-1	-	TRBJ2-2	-	TGCAGCGTTGAAGACACCGGGGAGCTGTTTTTT	CSVEDTGELFF
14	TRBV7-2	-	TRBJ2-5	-	TGTGCCAGCAGCCGGCCGGGGGCCTGGGAGACCCAGTACTTC	CASSRPGAWETQYF
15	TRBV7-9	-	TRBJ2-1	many	TGTGCCAGCAGCCCCCAACTAGCTTTGAACAATGAGCAGTTCTTC	CASSPQLALNNEQFF
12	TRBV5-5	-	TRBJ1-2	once	TGTGCCAGCAGCCCCGGGAGTTATGGCTACACCTTC	CASSPGSYGYTF
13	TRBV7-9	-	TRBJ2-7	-	TGTGCCAGCAGCTTAATAGCAGCGAAGGAGCAGTACTTC	CASSLIAAKEQYF
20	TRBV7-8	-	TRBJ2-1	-	TGTGCCAGCAGCTTAAAACCCGATTCACTCGGACCAGACATCCACAATGAGCAGTTCTTC	CASSLKPDSLGPDIHNEQFF
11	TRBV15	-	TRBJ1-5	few	TGTGCCACCGAAAGTAGCCAGCCCCAGCATTTT	CATESSQPQHF
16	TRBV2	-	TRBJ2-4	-	TGTGCCAGCAGTGAATGGCAACGGGAGAGAAAAAACATTCAGTACTTC	CASSEWQRERKNIQYF
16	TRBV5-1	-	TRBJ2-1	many	TGCGCCAGCAGCTGGGGGTTTACTGACTCCTACAATGAGCAGTTCTTC	CASSWGFTDSYNEQFF
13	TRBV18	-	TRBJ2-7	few	TGTGCCAGCTCACCAGCGGGGACGGGAGAGCAGTACTTC	CASSPAGTGEQYF